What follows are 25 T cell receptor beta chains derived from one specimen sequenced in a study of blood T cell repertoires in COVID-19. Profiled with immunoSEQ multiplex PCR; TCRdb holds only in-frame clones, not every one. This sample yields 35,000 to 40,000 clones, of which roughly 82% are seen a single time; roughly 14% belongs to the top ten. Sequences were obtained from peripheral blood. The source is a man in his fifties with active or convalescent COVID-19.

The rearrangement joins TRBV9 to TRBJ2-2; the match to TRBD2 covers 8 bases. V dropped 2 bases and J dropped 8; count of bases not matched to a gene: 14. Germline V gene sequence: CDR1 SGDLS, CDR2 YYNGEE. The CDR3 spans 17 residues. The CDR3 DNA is TGTGCCAGCAGCGTGGGCAGGGGACTAGAGAATCTTGGGGAGCTGTTTTTT. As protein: CASSVGRGLENLGELFF. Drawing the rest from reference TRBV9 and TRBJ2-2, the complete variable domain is DSGVTQTPKHLITATGQRVTLRCSPRSGDLSVYWYQQSLDQGLQFLIQYYNGEERAKGNILERFSAQQFPDLHSELNLSSLELGDSALYFCASSVGRGLENLGELFFGEGSRLTVL.

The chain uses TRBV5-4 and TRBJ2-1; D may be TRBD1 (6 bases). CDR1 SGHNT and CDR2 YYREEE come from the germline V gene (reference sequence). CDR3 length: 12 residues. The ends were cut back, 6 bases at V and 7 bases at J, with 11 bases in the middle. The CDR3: CASKGDRNEQFF. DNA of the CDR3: TGTGCCAGCAAAGGAGACAGGAATGAGCAGTTCTTC.

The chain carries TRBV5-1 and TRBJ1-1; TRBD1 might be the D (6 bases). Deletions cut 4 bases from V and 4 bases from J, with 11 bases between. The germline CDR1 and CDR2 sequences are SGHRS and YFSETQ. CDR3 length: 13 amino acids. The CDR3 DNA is TGCGCCAGCAGCAGTGGACAGATCACTGAAGCTTTCTTT. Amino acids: CASSSGQITEAFF.

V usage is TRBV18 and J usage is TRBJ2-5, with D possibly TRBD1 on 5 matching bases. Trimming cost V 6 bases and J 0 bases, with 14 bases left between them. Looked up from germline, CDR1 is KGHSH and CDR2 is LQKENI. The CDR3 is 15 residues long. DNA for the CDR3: TGTGCCAGCTCCCCCGGGCAGGGCAACCAAGAGACCCAGTACTTC. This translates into CASSPGQGNQETQYF.

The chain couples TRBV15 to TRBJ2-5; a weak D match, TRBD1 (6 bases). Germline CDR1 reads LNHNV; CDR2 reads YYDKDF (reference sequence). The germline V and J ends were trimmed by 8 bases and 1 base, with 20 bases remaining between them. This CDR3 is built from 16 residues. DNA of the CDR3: TGTGCCACCGGGAAACCGGAAGGCAGGGGCCAAGAGACCCAGTACTTC. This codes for CATGKPEGRGQETQYF.

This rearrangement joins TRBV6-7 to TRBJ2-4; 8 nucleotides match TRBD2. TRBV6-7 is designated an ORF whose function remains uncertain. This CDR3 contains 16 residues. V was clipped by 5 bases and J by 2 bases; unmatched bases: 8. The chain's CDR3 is CASSQERGWSKNIQYF. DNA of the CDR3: TGTGCCAGCAGTCAAGAGCGGGGGTGGTCCAAAAACATTCAGTACTTC.

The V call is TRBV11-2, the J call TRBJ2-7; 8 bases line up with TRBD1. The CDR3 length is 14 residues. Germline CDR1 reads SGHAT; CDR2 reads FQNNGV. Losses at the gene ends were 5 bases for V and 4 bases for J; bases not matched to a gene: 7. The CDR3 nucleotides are TGTGCCAGCAGCCCAGACAGGGGTAGGTACGAGCAGTACTTC. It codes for CASSPDRGRYEQYF.

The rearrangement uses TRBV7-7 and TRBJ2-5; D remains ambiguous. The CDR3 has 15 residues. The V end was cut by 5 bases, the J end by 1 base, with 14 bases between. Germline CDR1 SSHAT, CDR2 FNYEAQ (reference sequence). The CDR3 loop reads CASSLGVVRQETQYF. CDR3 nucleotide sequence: TGTGCCAGCAGCCTAGGTGTAGTCCGCCAAGAGACCCAGTACTTC.

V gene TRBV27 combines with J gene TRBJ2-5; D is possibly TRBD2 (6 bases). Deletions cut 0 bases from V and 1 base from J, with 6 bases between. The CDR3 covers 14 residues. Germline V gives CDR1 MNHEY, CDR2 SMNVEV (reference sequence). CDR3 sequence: CASSLSGGQETQYF. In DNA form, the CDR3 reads TGTGCCAGCAGTTTATCGGGGGGCCAAGAGACCCAGTACTTC.

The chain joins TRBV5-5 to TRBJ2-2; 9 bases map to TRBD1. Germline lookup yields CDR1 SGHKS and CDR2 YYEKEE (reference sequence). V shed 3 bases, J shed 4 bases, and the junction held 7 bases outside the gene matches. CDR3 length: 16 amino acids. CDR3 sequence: CASSSWTGVGTGELFF. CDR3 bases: TGTGCCAGCAGCTCCTGGACAGGGGTGGGCACCGGGGAGCTGTTTTTT.

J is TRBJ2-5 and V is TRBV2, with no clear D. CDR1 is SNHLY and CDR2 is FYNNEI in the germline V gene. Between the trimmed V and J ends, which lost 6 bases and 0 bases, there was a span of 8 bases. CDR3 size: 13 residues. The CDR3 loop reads CASSTAHQETQYF. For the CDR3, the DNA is TGTGCCAGCAGCACAGCACACCAAGAGACCCAGTACTTC. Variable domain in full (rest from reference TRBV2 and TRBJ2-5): EPEVTQTPSHQVTQMGQEVILRCVPISNHLYFYWYRQILGQKVEFLVSFYNNEISEKSEIFDDQFSVERPDGSNFTLKIRSTKLEDSAMYFCASSTAHQETQYFGPGTRLLVL.

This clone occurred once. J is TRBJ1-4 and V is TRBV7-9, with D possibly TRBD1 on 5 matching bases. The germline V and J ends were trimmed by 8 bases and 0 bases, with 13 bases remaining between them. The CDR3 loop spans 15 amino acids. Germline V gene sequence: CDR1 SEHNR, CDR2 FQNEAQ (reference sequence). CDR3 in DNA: TGTGCCAGCCAGGGAGGGACTGCAACTAATGAAAAACTGTTTTTT. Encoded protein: CASQGGTATNEKLFF.

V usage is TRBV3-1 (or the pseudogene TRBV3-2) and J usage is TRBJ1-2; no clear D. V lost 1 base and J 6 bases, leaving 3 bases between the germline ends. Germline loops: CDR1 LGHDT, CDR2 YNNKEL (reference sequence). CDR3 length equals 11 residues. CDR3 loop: CASSQGDGYTF. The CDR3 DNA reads TGTGCCAGCAGCCAAGGAGATGGCTACACCTTC.

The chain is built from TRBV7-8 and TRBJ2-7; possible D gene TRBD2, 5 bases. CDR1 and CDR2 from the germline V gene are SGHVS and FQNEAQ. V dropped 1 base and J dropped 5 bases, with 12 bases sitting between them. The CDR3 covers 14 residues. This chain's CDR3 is CASSLDELEDEQYF. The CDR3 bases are TGTGCCAGCAGCTTAGACGAGCTGGAGGACGAGCAGTACTTC.

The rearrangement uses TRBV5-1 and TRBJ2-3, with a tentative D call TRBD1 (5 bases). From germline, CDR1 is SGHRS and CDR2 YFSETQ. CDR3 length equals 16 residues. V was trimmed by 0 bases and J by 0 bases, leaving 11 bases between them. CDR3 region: CASSLGGPSSTDTQYF. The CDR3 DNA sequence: TGCGCCAGCAGCTTGGGGGGCCCTTCTAGCACAGATACGCAGTATTTT.

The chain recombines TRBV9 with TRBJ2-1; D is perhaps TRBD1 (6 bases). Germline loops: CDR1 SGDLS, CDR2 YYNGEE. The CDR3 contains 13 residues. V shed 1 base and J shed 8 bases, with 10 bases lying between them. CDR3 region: CASSVTGIHEQFF. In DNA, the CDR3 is TGTGCCAGCAGCGTAACAGGGATCCATGAGCAGTTCTTC. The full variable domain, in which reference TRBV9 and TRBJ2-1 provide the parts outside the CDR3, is DSGVTQTPKHLITATGQRVTLRCSPRSGDLSVYWYQQSLDQGLQFLIQYYNGEERAKGNILERFSAQQFPDLHSELNLSSLELGDSALYFCASSVTGIHEQFFGPGTRLTVL.

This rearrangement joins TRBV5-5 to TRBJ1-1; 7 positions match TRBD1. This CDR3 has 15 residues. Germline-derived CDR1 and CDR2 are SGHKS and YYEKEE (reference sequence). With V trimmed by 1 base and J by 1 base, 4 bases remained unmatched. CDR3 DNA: TGTGCCAGCAGCTTGACAGACAGGGCGAACACTGAAGCTTTCTTT. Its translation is CASSLTDRANTEAFF.

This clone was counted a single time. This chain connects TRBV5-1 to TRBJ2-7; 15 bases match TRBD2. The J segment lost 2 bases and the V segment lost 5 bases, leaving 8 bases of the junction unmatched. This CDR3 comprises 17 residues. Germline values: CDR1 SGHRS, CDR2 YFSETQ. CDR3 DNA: TGCGCCAGCAGGTGGACTAGCGGGGGGGCGTCCACCTACGAGCAGTACTTC. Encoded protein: CASRWTSGGASTYEQYF.

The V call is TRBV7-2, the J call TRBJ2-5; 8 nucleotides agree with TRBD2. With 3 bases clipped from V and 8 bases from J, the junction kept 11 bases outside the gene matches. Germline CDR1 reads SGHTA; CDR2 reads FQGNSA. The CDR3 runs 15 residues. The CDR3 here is CASSLDGGAGSTQYF. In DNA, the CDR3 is TGTGCCAGCAGCTTGGACGGGGGGGCGGGTTCCACCCAGTACTTC.

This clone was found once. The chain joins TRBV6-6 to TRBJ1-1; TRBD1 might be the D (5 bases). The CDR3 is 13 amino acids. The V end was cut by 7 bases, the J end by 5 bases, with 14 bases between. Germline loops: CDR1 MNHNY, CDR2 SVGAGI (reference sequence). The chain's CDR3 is CASTARVGTEAFF. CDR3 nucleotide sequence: TGTGCCAGCACCGCCAGGGTGGGAACTGAAGCTTTCTTT.

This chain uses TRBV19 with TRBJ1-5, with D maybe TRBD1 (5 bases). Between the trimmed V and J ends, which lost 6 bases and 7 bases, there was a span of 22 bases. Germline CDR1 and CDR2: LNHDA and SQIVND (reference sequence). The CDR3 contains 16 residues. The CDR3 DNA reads TGTGCCAGTAGCCAACGGATACCAGGGCGAGCGCAGCCCCAGCATTTT. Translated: CASSQRIPGRAQPQHF.

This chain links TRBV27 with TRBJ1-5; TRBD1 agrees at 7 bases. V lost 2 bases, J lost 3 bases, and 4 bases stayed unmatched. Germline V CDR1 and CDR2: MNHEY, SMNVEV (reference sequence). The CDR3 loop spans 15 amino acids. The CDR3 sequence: CASSLEGGPNQPQHF. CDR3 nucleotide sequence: TGTGCCAGCAGTTTAGAAGGGGGCCCCAATCAGCCCCAGCATTTT.

This CDR3 is CASSRAPGTGQETQYF. The CDR3 DNA is TGTGCCAGCAGCCGCGCCCCCGGGACAGGCCAAGAGACCCAGTACTTC. This chain uses TRBV3-1 (or the pseudogene TRBV3-2) with TRBJ2-5; TRBD1 agrees at 8 bases. CDR1 and CDR2 from the germline V gene are LGHDT and YNNKEL (reference sequence). The CDR3 has 16 residues. V was clipped by 4 bases and J by 1 base; unmatched bases: 8.

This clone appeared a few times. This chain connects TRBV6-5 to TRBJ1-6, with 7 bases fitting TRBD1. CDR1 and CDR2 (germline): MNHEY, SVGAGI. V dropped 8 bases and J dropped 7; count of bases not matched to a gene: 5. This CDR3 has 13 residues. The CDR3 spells CASSVQGNSPLHF. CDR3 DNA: TGTGCCAGCTCCGTACAGGGGAATTCACCCCTCCACTTT.

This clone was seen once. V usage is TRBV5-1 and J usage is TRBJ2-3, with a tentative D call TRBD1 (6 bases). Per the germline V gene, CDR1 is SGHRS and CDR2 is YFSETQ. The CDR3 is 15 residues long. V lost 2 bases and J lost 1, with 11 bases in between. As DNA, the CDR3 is TGCGCCAGCAGCTTACATCGGACAGGCACAGATACGCAGTATTTT. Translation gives CASSLHRTGTDTQYF.